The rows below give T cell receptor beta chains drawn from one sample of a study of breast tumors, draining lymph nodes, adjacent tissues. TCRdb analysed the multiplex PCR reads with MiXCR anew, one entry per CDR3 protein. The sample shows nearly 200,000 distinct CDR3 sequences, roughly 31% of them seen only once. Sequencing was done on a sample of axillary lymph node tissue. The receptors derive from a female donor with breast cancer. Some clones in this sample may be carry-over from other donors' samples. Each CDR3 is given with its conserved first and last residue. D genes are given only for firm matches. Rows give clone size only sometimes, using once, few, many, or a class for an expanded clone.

CDR3aa: CASRDRGGEETQYF; CDR3nt: TGTGCCAGCAGGGACAGGGGGGGCGAAGAGACCCAGTACTTC; d_gene: TRBD1; v_gene: TRBV5-5; abundance: many; j_gene: TRBJ2-5
CDR3aa: CASSYLSGQGSYEQYF; CDR3nt: TGTGCCAGCAGTTACTTGTCGGGACAGGGTTCCTACGAGCAGTACTTC; d_gene: TRBD1; v_gene: TRBV6-2/TRBV6-3; abundance: many; j_gene: TRBJ2-7
CDR3aa: CASSLLGQGRGWYF; CDR3nt: TGTGCCAGCAGCTTGTTGGGACAGGGGAGGGGTTGGTACTTC; d_gene: TRBD1; v_gene: TRBV5-6; abundance: many; j_gene: TRBJ2-5
CDR3aa: CSARDGRGDYEQYF; CDR3nt: TGCAGTGCTAGAGATGGGCGGGGGGACTACGAGCAGTACTTC; d_gene: TRBD2; v_gene: TRBV20-1; abundance: many; j_gene: TRBJ2-7
CDR3aa: CASSLFGGRKDTHF; CDR3nt: TGTGCCAGCAGCTTGTTTGGCGGGAGAAAGGATACGCATTTT; d_gene: -; v_gene: TRBV5-6; abundance: -; j_gene: TRBJ1-5
CDR3aa: CSATGGNYGYTF; CDR3nt: TGCAGTGCTACAGGGGGCAACTATGGCTACACCTTC; d_gene: TRBD1; v_gene: TRBV20-1; abundance: many; j_gene: TRBJ1-2
CDR3aa: CAWMRRSFNSPLHF; CDR3nt: TGTGCCTGGATGAGACGTAGTTTCAATTCACCCCTCCACTTT; d_gene: -; v_gene: TRBV30; abundance: many; j_gene: TRBJ1-6
CDR3aa: CASSLDRGSSGNTIYF; CDR3nt: TGTGCCAGCAGCTTAGACAGGGGGAGCTCTGGAAACACCATATATTTT; d_gene: TRBD1; v_gene: TRBV7-8; abundance: once; j_gene: TRBJ1-3
CDR3aa: CASARAGGNMEAFF; CDR3nt: TGTGCCAGCGCGAGGGCAGGTGGGAACATGGAAGCTTTCTTT; d_gene: -; v_gene: TRBV4-2; abundance: -; j_gene: TRBJ1-1
CDR3aa: CASSQANRGTDEQFF; CDR3nt: TGTGCCAGCAGCCAAGCCAACAGGGGGACGGATGAGCAGTTCTTC; d_gene: TRBD1; v_gene: TRBV4-2; abundance: many; j_gene: TRBJ2-1
CDR3aa: CSFPKRGSTGEQYF; CDR3nt: TGCAGTTTTCCCAAAAGGGGCAGCACGGGGGAGCAGTACTTC; d_gene: -; v_gene: TRBV20-1; abundance: many; j_gene: TRBJ2-7
CDR3aa: CASSFSPAQETQYF; CDR3nt: TGTGCCAGCAGTTTTTCCCCGGCCCAAGAGACCCAGTACTTC; d_gene: -; v_gene: TRBV12-3/TRBV12-4; abundance: -; j_gene: TRBJ2-5
CDR3aa: CASSSDRGLGYTF; CDR3nt: TGTGCCAGCAGCTCCGACAGGGGGCTTGGCTACACCTTC; d_gene: TRBD1; v_gene: TRBV5-8; abundance: many; j_gene: TRBJ1-2
CDR3aa: CASTPRVGQQYF; CDR3nt: TGTGCCAGCACTCCGAGGGTCGGACAGCAGTACTTC; d_gene: -; v_gene: TRBV2; abundance: many; j_gene: TRBJ2-7
CDR3aa: CASSLGSPNTGELFF; CDR3nt: TGTGCCAGCAGTCTCGGCTCTCCGAACACCGGGGAGCTGTTTTTT; d_gene: -; v_gene: TRBV2; abundance: many; j_gene: TRBJ2-2
CDR3aa: CAWSVSFNQPQHF; CDR3nt: TGTGCCTGGAGTGTCAGTTTCAATCAGCCCCAGCATTTT; d_gene: -; v_gene: TRBV30; abundance: many; j_gene: TRBJ1-5
CDR3aa: CASSPDSANYGYTF; CDR3nt: TGTGCCAGCTCACCCGACAGCGCTAACTATGGCTACACCTTC; d_gene: -; v_gene: TRBV18; abundance: many; j_gene: TRBJ1-2
CDR3aa: CAWDPNRGIGSSYNSPLHF; CDR3nt: TGTGCCTGGGATCCCAACAGGGGAATCGGGAGCTCCTATAATTCACCCCTCCACTTT; d_gene: TRBD1; v_gene: TRBV30; abundance: many; j_gene: TRBJ1-6
CDR3aa: CASSSDRGRGVYEQYF; CDR3nt: TGTGCCAGCAGTTCGGACAGGGGGCGGGGGGTCTACGAGCAGTACTTC; d_gene: TRBD1; v_gene: TRBV12-3/TRBV12-4; abundance: many; j_gene: TRBJ2-7
CDR3aa: CASTTGGAFSGNTIYF; CDR3nt: TGTGCCAGCACTACGGGGGGCGCCTTCTCTGGAAACACCATATATTTT; d_gene: -; v_gene: TRBV7-9; abundance: many; j_gene: TRBJ1-3
CDR3aa: CASSWTGVDNEQFF; CDR3nt: TGTGCCAGCAGTTGGACAGGGGTGGACAATGAGCAGTTCTTC; d_gene: TRBD1; v_gene: TRBV28; abundance: -; j_gene: TRBJ2-1
CDR3aa: CASSHSQMGTGGLTGSPLHF; CDR3nt: TGCGCCAGCAGCCACTCCCAAATGGGGACAGGGGGATTGACGGGATCACCCCTCCACTTT; d_gene: TRBD1; v_gene: TRBV4-1; abundance: many; j_gene: TRBJ1-6
CDR3aa: CSARESGRNTQYF; CDR3nt: TGCAGTGCTAGAGAAAGCGGGAGAAATACGCAGTATTTT; d_gene: TRBD2; v_gene: TRBV20-1; abundance: many; j_gene: TRBJ2-3
CDR3aa: CASSFRRATEAFF; CDR3nt: TGTGCCAGCAGCTTTCGACGGGCCACTGAAGCTTTCTTT; d_gene: -; v_gene: TRBV7-3; abundance: few; j_gene: TRBJ1-1
CDR3aa: CASSLGGLAVTDTQYF; CDR3nt: TGCGCCAGCAGCTTGGGGGGACTAGCGGTCACAGATACGCAGTATTTT; d_gene: TRBD2; v_gene: TRBV5-1; abundance: many; j_gene: TRBJ2-3
CDR3aa: CASSGEGGANEKLFF; CDR3nt: TGTGCCAGCAGCGGCGAAGGGGGGGCTAATGAAAAACTGTTTTTT; d_gene: -; v_gene: TRBV9; abundance: many; j_gene: TRBJ1-4
CDR3aa: CASSQEGSSYNEQFF; CDR3nt: TGTGCCAGCAGCCAAGAAGGGAGCTCCTACAATGAGCAGTTCTTC; d_gene: -; v_gene: TRBV9; abundance: many; j_gene: TRBJ2-1
CDR3aa: CSARSGSWQTQYF; CDR3nt: TGCAGTGCTCGTAGCGGGAGCTGGCAGACCCAGTACTTC; d_gene: TRBD2; v_gene: TRBV20-1; abundance: many; j_gene: TRBJ2-5
CDR3aa: CASSVGSKTQYF; CDR3nt: TGTGCCAGCAGTGTAGGGAGTAAGACCCAGTACTTC; d_gene: -; v_gene: TRBV2; abundance: many; j_gene: TRBJ2-5
CDR3aa: CASSQGREAGGGCEQYF; CDR3nt: TGCGCCAGCAGCCAAGGGCGGGAGGCAGGGGGCGGTTGCGAGCAGTACTTC; d_gene: -; v_gene: TRBV4-3; abundance: -; j_gene: TRBJ2-7
CDR3aa: CSARGGATEAFF; CDR3nt: TGCAGTGCTCGAGGGGGAGCTACTGAAGCTTTCTTT; d_gene: -; v_gene: TRBV20-1; abundance: -; j_gene: TRBJ1-1
CDR3aa: CSVEIRTAGIRVTDTQYF; CDR3nt: TGCAGCGTTGAAATTAGGACGGCAGGAATCAGGGTCACAGATACGCAGTATTTT; d_gene: -; v_gene: TRBV29-1; abundance: many; j_gene: TRBJ2-3
CDR3aa: CASSLVGTNQPQHF; CDR3nt: TGTGCCAGCAGCTTAGTGGGGACTAATCAGCCCCAGCATTTT; d_gene: -; v_gene: TRBV7-8; abundance: many; j_gene: TRBJ1-5
CDR3aa: CASSLTSGSYNEQFF; CDR3nt: TGCGCCAGCAGCCTCACTAGCGGCTCCTACAATGAGCAGTTCTTC; d_gene: TRBD2; v_gene: TRBV5-1; abundance: many; j_gene: TRBJ2-1
CDR3aa: CASSYSPGQAAEQYF; CDR3nt: TGTGCCAGCAGTTACTCACCGGGACAGGCAGCGGAGCAGTACTTC; d_gene: TRBD1; v_gene: TRBV6-5; abundance: many; j_gene: TRBJ2-7
CDR3aa: CATRPGEETNEKLFF; CDR3nt: TGTGCCACCCGACCTGGGGAAGAAACTAATGAAAAACTGTTTTTT; d_gene: -; v_gene: TRBV19; abundance: once; j_gene: TRBJ1-4
CDR3aa: CASSVRTGSGSPLHF; CDR3nt: TGTGCCAGCAGTGTCAGGACAGGGTCAGGTTCACCCCTCCACTTT; d_gene: TRBD1; v_gene: TRBV12-3/TRBV12-4; abundance: many; j_gene: TRBJ1-6
CDR3aa: CSAPEVGTEAFF; CDR3nt: TGCAGTGCTCCTGAGGTGGGCACTGAAGCTTTCTTT; d_gene: -; v_gene: TRBV20-1; abundance: few; j_gene: TRBJ1-1
CDR3aa: CASSVGPSDYNEQFF; CDR3nt: TGTGCCAGCAGTGTGGGGCCTAGCGATTACAATGAGCAGTTCTTC; d_gene: -; v_gene: TRBV2; abundance: many; j_gene: TRBJ2-1
CDR3aa: CASSRDRSSYGYTF; CDR3nt: TGTGCCAGCAGTCGGGACAGGAGCAGCTATGGCTACACCTTC; d_gene: TRBD1; v_gene: TRBV2; abundance: many; j_gene: TRBJ1-2
CDR3aa: CASSRSGGRETQYF; CDR3nt: TGTGCCAGCAGCCGGTCGGGGGGCCGCGAGACCCAGTACTTC; d_gene: -; v_gene: TRBV5-6; abundance: -; j_gene: TRBJ2-5
CDR3aa: CSASKGGEQFF; CDR3nt: TGCAGTGCTTCAAAGGGAGGTGAGCAGTTCTTC; d_gene: -; v_gene: TRBV20-1; abundance: many; j_gene: TRBJ2-1
CDR3aa: CASGFPGANVLTF; CDR3nt: TGTGCCAGCGGGTTCCCTGGGGCCAACGTCCTGACTTTC; d_gene: -; v_gene: TRBV25-1; abundance: -; j_gene: TRBJ2-6
CDR3aa: CASSPQGRQETQYF; CDR3nt: TGTGCCAGCTCACCCCAGGGGCGGCAGGAGACCCAGTACTTC; d_gene: -; v_gene: TRBV18; abundance: few; j_gene: TRBJ2-5
CDR3aa: CASKRDSPYEQYF; CDR3nt: TGTGCCAGCAAGCGGGACAGTCCCTACGAGCAGTACTTC; d_gene: -; v_gene: TRBV2; abundance: many; j_gene: TRBJ2-7
CDR3aa: CASSFIPGTGINYGYTF; CDR3nt: TGTGCCAGCAGTTTCATCCCCGGGACAGGGATTAACTATGGCTACACCTTC; d_gene: TRBD1; v_gene: TRBV6-6; abundance: many; j_gene: TRBJ1-2
CDR3aa: CASSLWAQPQHF; CDR3nt: TGTGCCAGCAGTTTATGGGCTCAGCCCCAGCATTTT; d_gene: -; v_gene: TRBV28; abundance: many; j_gene: TRBJ1-5
CDR3aa: CASSVGSGSYIQSF; CDR3nt: -; d_gene: -; v_gene: TRBV9; abundance: -; j_gene: TRBJ2-4
CDR3aa: CAWFPSGGGADTQYF; CDR3nt: TGTGCCTGGTTCCCTAGCGGGGGGGGGGCAGATACGCAGTATTTT; d_gene: TRBD2; v_gene: TRBV30; abundance: few; j_gene: TRBJ2-3
CDR3aa: CASTESIGGASSYNSPLHF; CDR3nt: TGTGCCAGCACCGAATCCATAGGGGGTGCGAGCTCCTATAATTCACCCCTCCACTTT; d_gene: -; v_gene: TRBV28; abundance: -; j_gene: TRBJ1-6
CDR3aa: CASSQSRVGDGYTF; CDR3nt: TGTGCCAGCAGCCAAAGCAGGGTGGGCGATGGCTACACCTTC; d_gene: -; v_gene: TRBV14; abundance: many; j_gene: TRBJ1-2
CDR3aa: CASSLRDSPNTEAFF; CDR3nt: TGCGCCAGCAGCTTGAGGGACAGTCCGAACACTGAAGCTTTCTTT; d_gene: TRBD1; v_gene: TRBV5-1; abundance: -; j_gene: TRBJ1-1
CDR3aa: CASGSTGGSSYNSPLYF; CDR3nt: TGTGCCAGCGGCTCTACGGGGGGGAGCTCCTATAATTCACCCCTCTACTTT; d_gene: -; v_gene: TRBV7-8; abundance: once; j_gene: TRBJ1-6